Here is one T cell receptor (beta chain) with its context. As yet, its antigen is unknown. This CDR3 comprises 15 residues. Germline V gives CDR1 SEHNR, CDR2 FQNEAQ (reference sequence). Trimming took 1 base from V and 6 from J; bases not matched to a gene: 3. These data belong to a study of Tregs in tolerant kidney transplant recipients. Study-wide context: The nonmyeloablative bone marrow transplants came from related graft donors, with transient mixed chimerism. Points from the study as a whole: This study did not directly address biological reproducibility.

Profiled with immunoSEQ multiplex PCR; TCRdb holds only in-frame clones, not every one. Of around 78,000 clones in the sample, approximately 90% were seen once. The receptor was isolated from a human donor who received a combined kidney and bone marrow transplant. Sequences were derived from Tregs from blood, sampled before the transplant. The J gene is TRBJ2-5, the V gene TRBV7-9, with TRBD1 matching over 12 bases. The CDR3 here is CASSLEGQGAQTQYF. As DNA, the CDR3 is TGTGCCAGCAGCTTAGAGGGACAGGGGGCCCAGACCCAGTACTTC.